This T cell receptor (beta chain) was sequenced in a study of blood T cell repertoires in COVID-19. At the level of the study: Acute-phase and convalescent COVID-19 samples originated in the United States, Italy and Spain. Nucleic acid was either cDNA or gDNA, and it came from T cells, B-cell-depleted T cells, or PBMCs.

Per the study methods: Estimated nucleated cell counts came from reference gene primer amplification. Profiling relied on immunoSEQ multiplex PCR, and the TCRdb table lists in-frame clones only, not all of them. V and J calls and clone size are given by that table; D and trimming were obtained from the DNA. The sample lists around 300,000 clones; roughly 90% were seen once. The V gene's germline CDR1 is MNHNS and CDR2 SASEGT. Trimming stripped 2 bases from V and 2 bases from J, with 15 bases between. There are 16 residues in the CDR3. This rearrangement joins TRBV6-1 to TRBJ2-5; the D gene is possibly TRBD2 (7 bases). The receptor comes from a woman in her thirties or forties who had recovered from COVID-19. The sample consisted of peripheral blood. CDR3 protein: CASSEFGGADQETQYF. The CDR3 bases are TGTGCCAGCAGTGAATTTGGGGGGGCAGATCAAGAGACCCAGTACTTC.